The source of this TCR beta chain is a study of cytomegalovirus exposure and HLA in healthy donors. Study information: The Caucasian-associated ancestry cluster held about 80% of 398 genotyped donors.

PCR used 60 Vbeta primers and 13 Jbeta primers. Profiled with immunoSEQ multiplex PCR; TCRdb holds only in-frame clones, not every one. The sample holds 200,000 to 250,000 clones, 83% seen once. Per germline, CDR1 MDHEN and CDR2 SYDVKM. Trimming removed 7 bases at V and 8 bases at J, with 17 bases between. This CDR3 region has 13 residues. The chain uses TRBV28 and TRBJ1-1, with a tentative D call TRBD1 (6 bases). This receptor was taken from a girl under 18 in good health and CMV-seronegative. Sequencing was performed on PBMCs. The CDR3 sequence is CASTAGGRPEAFF. DNA for the CDR3: TGTGCCAGCACCGCGGGGGGGCGGCCCGAAGCTTTCTTT. The full variable domain, completed using reference TRBV28 and TRBJ1-1, is DVKVTQSSRYLVKRTGEKVFLECVQDMDHENMFWYRQDPGLGLRLIYFSYDVKMKEKGDIPEGYSVSREKKERFSLILESASTNQTSMYLCASTAGGRPEAFFGQGTRLTVV.